This T cell receptor beta chain was observed in a study of T cells in Graves' hyperthyroidism and ophthalmopathy (dated by TCRdb to between 2018 and 2021). About the investigation overall: Peripheral blood samples were taken at initial diagnosis, before any treatment was given. The study also compared thyroid tissue and blood T-cell repertoires from a handful of Graves' hyperthyroidism patients. The roughly 99 discovery patients were divided at random into training and test sets in a 7:3 ratio. After sampling, hyperthyroidism patients received methimazole starting at 30 mg daily, and ophthalmopathy patients received high-dose intravenous methylprednisolone. TCR V-J signatures able to tell the groups apart were searched for in a discovery cohort of approximately 95 patients, of whom 43 had Graves' ophthalmopathy and roughly 58 had stable Graves' hyperthyroidism. TCR Vbeta CDR3 sequencing of 120 to 150 peripheral blood samples (fewer than 45 ophthalmopathy, over 70 hyperthyroidism and some 17 progressor patients) is reported in the paper. Prospective prediction of ophthalmopathy was tested in an independent validation cohort of approximately 19 hyperthyroidism patients and 15 to 17 patients who later progressed to ophthalmopathy. General conclusions and limits of the study: A model built on a 13 V-J signature distinguished ophthalmopathy from stable hyperthyroidism, reaching 85% to 90% sensitivity and under 84% specificity in cross-validation and 80%/75% in testing. No statistical method was used to set the sample size in advance, and investigators knew the group allocation. In validation, progression to ophthalmopathy was predicted by the model with 65% to 71% sensitivity and roughly 76% specificity, a median of around 6.5 months before onset. Most expanded thyroid clonotypes (frequency above 0.001) were also detected in blood, suggesting blood repertoires may reflect thyroid immune responses.

The TCR beta CDR3 regions were amplified from RNA transcripts. The first round of RT-PCR for the TCR CDR3 was performed with the HTBI primer set and the Qiagen OneStep RT-PCR kit. The libraries were constructed in a second round of multiplex PCR and then size-selected and purified. The libraries were sequenced on an Illumina HiSeq2000 using paired-end 100 bp reads. In the source study's methods: SOAPnuke was used to process the raw data, with reads discarded if the reads contained adapters or uncalled bases, had a mean Phred below 15, or lacked an exact constant-primer or identifier match. COPE v1.2.5 was used to merge high-quality paired reads, and clonotypes were defined as unique nucleotide sequences. MiTCR v1.1 was used to align the clonotypes against IMGT TRBV, TRBD and TRBJ reference segments. The analysis included only V-J combinations with a frequency above 0.0001, which together covered 99% to 99.2% of the repertoires. The TCS score was defined as F50 (clonal expansion) divided by E x V (chaos), with BLOSUM62-based TCRdist calculated between CDR3 peptides within each V-J. Welch's t-statistics and random forest reduced around 550 V-J features to around 14, which were used in a naive Bayes classifier (R e1071). TCRdb handled the public reads itself, with Q25 trimming in fastp and clone calling in MiXCR, and kept productive beta chains. Each entry is one CDR3 protein sequence, shown with its most common DNA and genes. The V and J calls here are based on TCRdb, not the publication. The sample data list some 560,000 distinct CDR3 sequences, and around 15% of these were observed just once. The ten largest clones add up to around 14% of the sample.

Stable Graves' hyperthyroidism was defined as the absence of progression to ophthalmopathy over 18 months of follow-up. Hyperthyroidism patients were newly diagnosed, had a disease duration of under 2 months, and were aged 18 to 65 years. Any patient with an uncontrolled infection, another autoimmune disease, pregnancy or lactation was excluded. Diagnoses were based on clinical symptoms, serum thyroxine and TRAb, thyroid ultrasound and orbital computed tomography. PBMCs were isolated from approximately 10 ml of fresh peripheral blood by Ficoll-Paque density gradient centrifugation. Total RNA was extracted with Trizol reagent, and quality was checked on an Agilent 2100 Bioanalyzer. In its sample, this clonotype was seen many times. There is no known antigen for this receptor. No quality values exist for individual bases; no much larger clone is one base distant. The cysteine opens and the phenylalanine closes a CDR3 of 14 amino acids. The only DNA kept is the CDR3, 42 bases in frame from the first base. The germline ends are 14 bases apart after V is trimmed by 1 base and J by 8 bases. CDR1 is given as SGHVS and CDR2 as FQNEAQ, both from the germline V gene.

The rearranged chain carries TRBV7-8 and TRBJ1-2; the D region possibly corresponds to TRBD1 (6 bases align). The sequence came from a woman in her thirties or forties with Graves' hyperthyroidism. Sequenced input: blood. CDR3 protein: CASSLGDTWRGYTF. In nucleotide form, the sequence is TGTGCCAGCAGCTTAGGGGACACTTGGAGAGGCTACACCTTC.